This TCR beta chain is from a study of blood T cell repertoires in COVID-19. This CDR3 region has 16 residues. Germline values: CDR1 MRHNA, CDR2 SNTAGT. The ends were cut back, 5 bases at V and 7 bases at J, with 20 bases in the middle. Only in-frame clones appear in the TCRdb table, and some are missing; sequencing was by immunoSEQ multiplex PCR. The table has about 83,000 clones, approximately 86% seen once. This chain links TRBV6-4 with TRBJ2-2; D is perhaps TRBD1 (6 bases). Sequenced material: peripheral blood. This TCR was recovered from a woman aged 80 or over in a cohort sampled during active or convalescent COVID-19. The CDR3 sequence is CASSTHSRGSNGELFF. The CDR3 DNA reads as TGTGCCAGCAGTACTCACTCCAGGGGCAGCAACGGGGAGCTGTTTTTT.